Detailed here is one T cell receptor beta chain. Germline CDR1 is SEHNR and CDR2 is FQNEAQ (reference sequence). Trimming shortened V by 5 bases and J by 5 bases, and 21 bases separated the two germline ends. This CDR3 region has 17 residues. In the authors' methods: Nucleated cell number was recorded as an estimate derived from reference gene primer amplification. The protocol was immunoSEQ multiplex PCR, while the TCRdb copy is restricted to in-frame clones and leaves out a portion. That table is the source of V, J and clone size, and D and trimming were worked out from the DNA. The data show 250,000 to 300,000 clones, with 88% seen just once and 0.99% held by the top ten. These data originate in a study of blood T cell repertoires in COVID-19. The overall study: Whether acute or convalescent, the COVID-19 samples came from the United States, Italy and Spain. T cells, B-cell-depleted T cells, or PBMCs supplied cDNA or gDNA.

Sequenced: peripheral blood. The receptor's source is a woman in her thirties or forties who had recovered from COVID-19. V is TRBV7-9 and J is TRBJ2-2; D perhaps matches TRBD2 (7 bases). The CDR3 here is CASSARVAGARTGELFF. In nucleotides, the CDR3 is TGTGCCAGCAGCGCCAGAGTGGCGGGGGCGCGGACCGGGGAGCTGTTTTTT.